This T cell receptor (beta chain) was identified in a study of identical twins. TCRdb reprocessed the 5' RACE reads with MiXCR, giving one entry per CDR3 protein. There are approximately 890,000 distinct CDR3 sequences in the sample; 9% to 15% occur only once, and roughly 1.6% lies in the top ten. Germline-derived CDR1 and CDR2 are LNHNV and YYDKDF (reference sequence). Trimming stripped 10 bases from V and 6 bases from J, with 12 bases between. The CDR3 has 12 residues. These records were also assigned to another study, of yellow fever vaccine responses in identical twins.

The sample was PBMCs. The sequence was obtained from a woman aged 18 to 35 in good health. The chain uses TRBV15 and TRBJ2-2; perhaps D is TRBD1 or TRBD2 (5 bases each). CDR3 nucleotide sequence: TGTGCCATCCCGGGGCTGGCCGGGGAGCTGTTTTTT. Its translation is CAIPGLAGELFF. Drawing the rest from reference TRBV15 and TRBJ2-2, the complete variable domain is DAMVIQNPRYQVTQFGKPVTLSCSQTLNHNVMYWYQQKSSQAPKLLFHYYDKDFNNEADTPDNFQSRRPNTSFCFLDIRSPGLGDTAMYLCAIPGLAGELFFGEGSRLTVL.